The 20 T cell receptor beta chains in this list originate from one sample, sequenced in a study of T cell repertoires in cytomegalovirus infection. TCRdb reprocessed the reads via MiXCR and lists one record per CDR3 protein. The data show 800,000 to 950,000 distinct CDR3 sequences, around a third seen once. These receptors have no identified antigens. Sequencing used cultured CD8+ T cells from PBMCs, obtained from culture after CMV antigen stimulation. Source of these receptors: a human donor in good health (CMV status not recorded). Some clones in this sample may be carry-over from other donors' samples.

Comments on this clonotype: At one end the junction does not follow the germline gene, possibly because of a read error. This sequence joins TRBV7-9 and TRBJ2-7, with D perhaps TRBD2 (6 bases). CDR3 length: 13 amino acids. The germline V gene encodes CDR1 SEHNR and CDR2 FQNEAQ (reference sequence). The chain's CDR3 is CVSSLAVPYEQYF. The CDR3 region has the DNA TGTGTCAGCAGCTTAGCGGTACCCTACGAGCAGTACTTC.

The rearrangement links TRBV27 to TRBJ1-1; D gene ambiguous. CDR3 length: 17 amino acids. Deletions cut 0 bases from V and 0 bases from J, with 14 bases between. The germline V gene has CDR1 MNHEY and CDR2 SMNVEV (reference sequence). CDR3 protein: CASSLSFGEYMNTEAFF. The CDR3 nucleotides are TGTGCCAGCAGTTTATCGTTCGGGGAGTACATGAACACTGAAGCTTTCTTT.

The CDR3 DNA reads as TGTGCCAGCAATCTAGATCATCGATTCCAGGGGAACACTGAAGCTTTCTTT. Its protein product is CASNLDHRFQGNTEAFF. The chain has TRBV12-3 or TRBV12-4 and TRBJ1-1; perhaps TRBD1 as D (5 bases). The CDR3 is 17 residues long. The V end lost 7 bases, the J end lost 1 base, and 22 bases lay between the germline ends.

This chain connects TRBV24-1 to TRBJ2-1; D perhaps matches TRBD1 (5 bases). The V end lost 3 bases, the J end lost 5 bases, and 10 bases lay between the germline ends. Germline CDR1 is KGHDR and CDR2 is SFDVKD. The CDR3 sequence is 14 residues long. The CDR3 region is CATSDQDSNNEQFF. The CDR3 DNA reads TGTGCCACCAGTGATCAAGACAGCAACAATGAGCAGTTCTTC.

The chain uses TRBV20-1 and TRBJ2-1; no firm D call. Germline lookup yields CDR1 DFQATT and CDR2 SNEGSKA (reference sequence). The CDR3 has 11 residues. V was trimmed by 4 bases and J by 7 bases, leaving 8 bases between them. Here the CDR3 reads CSATDGNEQFF. Here the CDR3 DNA reads TGCAGTGCTACGGACGGGAATGAGCAGTTCTTC.

This clonotype was detected a few times. The chain uses TRBV7-6 and TRBJ2-1; D possibly corresponds to TRBD2 (6 bases). The CDR3 is made up of 14 amino acids. The V and J ends lost 4 bases and 8 bases respectively, with 15 bases between them. Germline V lookup: CDR1 SGHVS, CDR2 FNYEAQ. The CDR3 loop is CASSSRGGWDEQFF. Here the CDR3 DNA reads TGTGCCAGCAGCTCCCGAGGAGGGTGGGATGAGCAGTTCTTC. Together with reference TRBV7-6 and TRBJ2-1, the CDR3 gives the full variable domain: GAGVSQSPRYKVTKRGQDVALRCDPISGHVSLYWYRQALGQGPEFLTYFNYEAQQDKSGLPNDRFSAERPEGSISTLTIQRTEQRDSAMYRCASSSRGGWDEQFFGPGTRLTVL.

This chain links TRBV7-9 with TRBJ2-2; perhaps D is TRBD1 or TRBD2 (6 bases each). Germline V lookup: CDR1 SEHNR, CDR2 FQNEAQ (reference sequence). Trimming took 6 bases from V and 1 from J, leaving 12 bases between them. The CDR3 extends over 15 amino acids. The CDR3 nucleotides are TGTGCCAGCAGATACGGGGGCCTGAACACCGGGGAGCTGTTTTTT. Translating gives CASRYGGLNTGELFF.

This chain connects TRBV4-2 to TRBJ2-5, with a possible D match to TRBD1 (5 bases). The CDR3 covers 15 residues. With 0 bases removed from V and 2 bases from J, the gap between germline ends came to 10 bases. Germline CDR1 reads LGHNA; CDR2 reads YNFKEQ. This chain's CDR3 is CASSQEETGQETQYF. CDR3 DNA sequence: TGTGCCAGCAGCCAAGAAGAAACAGGTCAAGAGACCCAGTACTTC.

In its sample, this clonotype was seen a few times. The J gene is TRBJ2-3, the V gene TRBV4-1; 9 bases map to TRBD2. With V trimmed by 0 bases and J by 5 bases, 12 bases remained unmatched. Germline V gene sequence: CDR1 MGHRA, CDR2 YSYEKL. The CDR3 has 18 residues. Here the CDR3 reads CASSQEGGSGGRGDTQYF. The CDR3, as DNA: TGCGCCAGCAGCCAAGAGGGAGGTAGCGGGGGCCGGGGAGATACGCAGTATTTT.

The chain joins TRBV9 to TRBJ2-3; D is possibly TRBD1 (6 bases). Germline V gives CDR1 SGDLS, CDR2 YYNGEE. This CDR3 is built from 16 residues. V lost 0 bases and J 0 bases, leaving 11 bases between the germline ends. The CDR3 here is CASSVGYRASTDTQYF. Here the CDR3 DNA reads TGTGCCAGCAGCGTAGGGTACAGGGCTAGCACAGATACGCAGTATTTT.

The V and J genes are TRBV2 and TRBJ1-5, with D perhaps TRBD1 (6 bases). Trimming stripped 6 bases from V and 8 bases from J, with 14 bases between. CDR3 length: 13 residues. Looked up from germline, CDR1 is SNHLY and CDR2 is FYNNEI. CDR3 amino acids: CASSTGPPKPQHF. The CDR3 DNA reads TGTGCCAGCAGCACAGGGCCACCAAAGCCCCAGCATTTT.

The chain combines TRBV9 with TRBJ1-1; perhaps TRBD1 as D (6 bases). The CDR3 totals 15 residues. Between the trimmed V and J ends, which lost 0 bases and 5 bases, there was a span of 14 bases. Germline CDR1 reads SGDLS; CDR2 reads YYNGEE. The CDR3 here is CASSVGGYRVTEAFF. The CDR3 region has the DNA TGTGCCAGCAGCGTAGGAGGGTACAGGGTAACTGAAGCTTTCTTT.

J is TRBJ2-3 and V is TRBV11-2; D ambiguous. V was trimmed by 5 bases and J by 0 bases, leaving 18 bases between them. The CDR3 contains 17 residues. CDR1 and CDR2 (germline): SGHAT, FQNNGV. CDR3 bases: TGTGCCAGCAGCATAACTCTCCTCGGATCTAGCACAGATACGCAGTATTTT. Encoded protein: CASSITLLGSSTDTQYF. The whole variable domain, remainder taken from reference TRBV11-2 and TRBJ2-3, is EAGVAQSPRYKIIEKRQSVAFWCNPISGHATLYWYQQILGQGPKLLIQFQNNGVVDDSQLPKDRFSAERLKGVDSTLKIQPAKLEDSAVYLCASSITLLGSSTDTQYFGPGTRLTVL.

Remarks on this clonotype: Its ends do not fully match the called genes, so a read error is possible. This chain links TRBV7-6 with TRBJ1-4; D unresolved. CDR3 size: 16 residues. CDR1 and CDR2 from the germline V gene are SGHVS and FNYEAQ. CDR3 nucleotides: TGTGCCAGCAGCTTAGCCTGGGCTGCAACTAATGAAAAACTGCTTTTT. It specifies CASSLAWAATNEKLLF.

This chain connects TRBV7-6 to TRBJ2-7; no firm D call. Germline CDR1 SGHVS, CDR2 FNYEAQ. This CDR3 comprises 13 residues. Trimming shortened V by 1 base and J by 8 bases, and 12 bases separated the two germline ends. The chain's CDR3 is CASSLGQSQKQYF. The CDR3, as DNA: TGTGCCAGCAGCTTAGGGCAGTCACAAAAGCAGTACTTC.

This clonotype came up many times. The chain couples TRBV4-1 to TRBJ2-1; 8 positions agree with TRBD1. Looked up from germline, CDR1 is MGHRA and CDR2 is YSYEKL. The CDR3 sequence is 14 residues long. With 4 bases clipped from V and 9 bases from J, the junction kept 8 bases outside the gene matches. In nucleotides, the CDR3 is TGCGCCAGCAGCCGCGGACAGGGAGTCCCTGAGCAGTTCTTC. Protein sequence: CASSRGQGVPEQFF.

This clonotype was picked up a small number of times. V is TRBV20-1 and J is TRBJ2-5; 7 positions match TRBD2. CDR1 and CDR2 from the germline V gene are DFQATT and SNEGSKA (reference sequence). The CDR3 is 13 residues long. V shed 0 bases, J shed 9 bases, and the junction held 7 bases outside the gene matches. The CDR3 DNA follows: TGCAGTGCTAGAGATCTTGAGGGAGGGGCCCAGTACTTC. Its translation: CSARDLEGGAQYF.

This clonotype was seen a handful of times. CDR3 DNA: TGCGCCAGCAGCTTGTTGTGGACAGGGGTCTACGAGCAGTACTTC. Amino acids: CASSLLWTGVYEQYF. V and J are TRBV5-1 and TRBJ2-7; 9 bases line up with TRBD1. Unmatched junction bases numbered 5, after V lost 1 base and J lost 3 bases. The CDR3 contains 15 residues. Germline-derived CDR1 and CDR2 are SGHRS and YFSETQ.

This clonotype has a count of ten or more. The rearrangement uses TRBV6-1 and TRBJ2-1; 12 nucleotides agree with TRBD2. The germline CDR1 and CDR2 sequences are MNHNS and SASEGT. V gave up 4 bases and J gave up 6 bases; unmatched junction bases: 4. This CDR3 contains 15 residues. In DNA form, the CDR3 reads TGTGCCAGCAGTGCCGGACTAGCGGGGATCAATGAGCAGTTCTTC. This codes for CASSAGLAGINEQFF.

This clonotype has a count of ten or more. The V and J genes are TRBV7-2 and TRBJ2-5, with D possibly being TRBD2 (6 bases). The CDR3 contains 15 residues. CDR1 and CDR2 from the germline V gene are SGHTA and FQGNSA. Trimming left V 4 bases short and J 0 bases short, with 12 bases between. In nucleotides, the CDR3 is TGTGCCAGCAGCTCCTCTCCGGGAGACCAAGAGACCCAGTACTTC. Translated: CASSSSPGDQETQYF. Full variable domain (remainder filled in from reference TRBV7-2 and TRBJ2-5): GAGVSQSPSNKVTEKGKDVELRCDPISGHTALYWYRQSLGQGLEFLIYFQGNSAPDKSGLPSDRFSAERTGGSVSTLTIQRTQQEDSAVYLCASSSSPGDQETQYFGPGTRLLVL.